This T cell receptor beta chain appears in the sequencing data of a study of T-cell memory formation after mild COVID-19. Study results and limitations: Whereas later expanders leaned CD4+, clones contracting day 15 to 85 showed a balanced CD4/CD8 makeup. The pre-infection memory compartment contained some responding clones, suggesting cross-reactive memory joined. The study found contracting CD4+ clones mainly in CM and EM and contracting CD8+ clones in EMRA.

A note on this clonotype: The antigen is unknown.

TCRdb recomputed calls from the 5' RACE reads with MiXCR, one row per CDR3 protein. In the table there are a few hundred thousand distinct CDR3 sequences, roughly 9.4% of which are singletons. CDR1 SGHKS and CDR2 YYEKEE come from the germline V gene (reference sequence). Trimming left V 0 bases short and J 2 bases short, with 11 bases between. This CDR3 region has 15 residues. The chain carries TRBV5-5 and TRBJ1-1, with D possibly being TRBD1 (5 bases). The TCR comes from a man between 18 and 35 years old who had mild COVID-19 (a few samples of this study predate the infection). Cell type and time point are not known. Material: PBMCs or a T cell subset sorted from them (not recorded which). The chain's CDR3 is CASSLDDRANTEAFF. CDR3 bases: TGTGCCAGCAGCTTGGATGACAGAGCCAACACTGAAGCTTTCTTT.